Following are 16 T cell receptor beta chains from one sample sequenced in a study of metastatic and nonmetastatic thyroid tumors. TCRdb re-analyzed the PCR reads through MiXCR. This sample has about 33,000 clones, with about a sixth found just once. Nobody among the patients had been given any treatment before thyroid surgery. Material for sequencing was blood. These receptors came from a female donor with papillary thyroid cancer or a benign thyroid nodule (not recorded which). Some clones in this sample may be carry-over from other donors' samples.

The CDR3 reads CSALLTGCTDTQYF. The CDR3 region has the DNA TGCAGTGCTCTACTAACGGGGTGCACAGATACGCAGTATTTT. The rearrangement links TRBV20-1 to TRBJ2-3, with D tentatively TRBD2 (5 bases). The CDR3 sequence is 14 residues long. Per germline, CDR1 DFQATT and CDR2 SNEGSKA (reference sequence). Trimming pared 5 bases from V and 1 base from J, leaving 13 bases between.

This clone was recorded at least ten times. The V gene is TRBV11-3, the J gene TRBJ1-1; D is undetermined. Germline CDR1 is SGHNT and CDR2 is YENEEA. V was pared by 5 bases and J by 1 base, with 8 bases between. The CDR3 loop spans 13 amino acids. Here the CDR3 DNA reads TGTGCCAGCAGCCTACTTGGGAACACTGAAGCTTTCTTT. This sequence encodes CASSLLGNTEAFF.

Ten or more counts support this clone. The sample has other DNA sequences that encode this CDR3 too. V and J are TRBV12-3 or TRBV12-4 and TRBJ2-3; 7 bases align to TRBD2. Unmatched junction bases numbered 4, after V lost 3 bases and J lost 1 base. This CDR3 is built from 15 residues. The chain's CDR3 is CASSLVGGGTDTQYF. CDR3 nucleotides: TGTGCCAGCAGTTTGGTGGGGGGGGGCACAGATACGCAGTATTTT.

This clone is deemed medium-sized (0.01 to 0.1%). The genes are TRBV20-1 and TRBJ2-7; D is undetermined. There are 13 residues in the CDR3. CDR1 is DFQATT, CDR2 SNEGSKA, per germline (reference sequence). Deletions cut 5 bases from V and 0 bases from J, with 11 bases between. The CDR3 here is CSARGLSSYEQYF. The CDR3 DNA is TGCAGTGCTCGCGGTCTTAGCTCCTACGAGCAGTACTTC.

This clone was seen many times. The chain employs TRBV20-1 and TRBJ2-7; D is ambiguous. Trimming left V 3 bases short and J 3 bases short, with 9 bases between. The CDR3 sequence is 12 residues long. Germline V lookup: CDR1 DFQATT, CDR2 SNEGSKA (reference sequence). In DNA form, the CDR3 reads TGCAGTGCTAGCCAGGTCGACTACGAGCAGTACTTC. Translating gives CSASQVDYEQYF.

This clone was detected ten times or more. V gene TRBV11-2 combines with J gene TRBJ2-5; no clear D. Germline V gives CDR1 SGHAT, CDR2 FQNNGV. The V gene lost 4 bases and the J gene lost 5 bases, with 8 bases spanning the gap. CDR3 length: 12 residues. The DNA of the CDR3 is TGTGCCAGCAGCTATAGTGGGGAGACCCAGTACTTC. Translating gives CASSYSGETQYF.

The sample holds many counts of this clone. The CDR3 is CASKVGEDSPLHF. The CDR3 nucleotides read TGTGCCAGCAAGGTAGGGGAAGATTCACCCCTCCACTTT. The genes are TRBV12-3 or TRBV12-4 and TRBJ1-6, with D tentatively TRBD1 (5 bases). CDR3 length: 13 amino acids. V gave up 7 bases and J gave up 8 bases, with 12 bases separating them.

By share, this clone counts as medium-sized (0.01 to 0.1%). The CDR3 DNA reads as TGTGCCAGCAGTGAAGCGGAGACAGGGGGGTATGGCTACACCTTC. Translating gives CASSEAETGGYGYTF. The chain employs TRBV6-1 and TRBJ1-2, with 9 bases aligning to TRBD1. This CDR3 region has 15 residues. The germline gives CDR1 MNHNS, CDR2 SASEGT. Trimming took 0 bases from V and 5 from J; bases not matched to a gene: 4.

This clone has ten or more counts. The sample has other DNA sequences that encode this CDR3 too. This chain uses TRBV5-6 with TRBJ2-7; TRBD2 matches 7 bases. The germline V gene has CDR1 SGHDT and CDR2 YYEEEE. This CDR3 is 16 amino acids long. The V segment lost 0 bases and the J segment 2 bases; nucleotides outside the gene matches: 8. The CDR3 DNA is TGTGCCAGCAGCTTGGCCCTAGCGGAAAGAACCTACGAGCAGTACTTC. Translation: CASSLALAERTYEQYF. Full variable domain (missing parts from reference TRBV5-6 and TRBJ2-7): DAGVTQSPTHLIKTRGQQVTLRCSPKSGHDTVSWYQQALGQGPQFIFQYYEEEERQRGNFPDRFSGHQFPNYSSELNVNALLLGDSALYLCASSLALAERTYEQYFGPGTRLTVT.

This clone appeared many times. Mismatch with germline at one junction end may stem from a read error. The chain carries TRBV12-3 or TRBV12-4 and TRBJ1-2; 7 bases fit TRBD1. This CDR3 has 9 amino acids. The CDR3 nucleotides are TGTGCCAGCAGTGCAGGGGGAGGCTTC. Translation gives CASSAGGGF.

This clone was recorded many times. Other DNA sequences of this sample code for an identical CDR3. The CDR3 bases are TGTGCCAGCAGCCTGACAGGGTACGGAAACACCATATATTTT. It specifies CASSLTGYGNTIYF. The J gene is TRBJ1-3, the V gene TRBV3-1; 7 bases line up with TRBD1. V trimming: 4 bases; J trimming: 4 bases; junction bases outside the gene matches: 4. This CDR3 has 14 residues. Germline assignment: CDR1 LGHDT and CDR2 YNNKEL (reference sequence).

This clone has at least ten counts. V and J are TRBV7-2 and TRBJ2-1; 11 bases map to TRBD2. Trimming took 5 bases from V and 4 from J; bases not matched to a gene: 4. The CDR3 loop spans 15 amino acids. Germline values: CDR1 SGHTA, CDR2 FQGNSA. CDR3 nucleotides: TGTGCCAGCAGCCTACTAGCGGGGGAGTACAATGAGCAGTTCTTC. Protein sequence: CASSLLAGEYNEQFF.

The rearrangement joins TRBV28 to TRBJ1-2; D is undetermined. Germline V gene lookup returns CDR1 MDHEN and CDR2 SYDVKM. Deletions cut 9 bases from V and 5 bases from J, with 16 bases between. This CDR3 is 13 amino acids long. CDR3 DNA sequence: TGTGCCAGTAGCATCCCTTTTTCGTATGGCTACACCTTC. This sequence encodes CASSIPFSYGYTF.

This clone was counted at least ten times. The V call is TRBV2, the J call TRBJ2-3; D possibly corresponds to TRBD2 (5 bases). V shed 3 bases and J shed 4 bases, with 8 bases lying between them. CDR3 length equals 13 residues. Per germline, CDR1 SNHLY and CDR2 FYNNEI. This CDR3 reads CASSDRTPDTQYF. In DNA, the CDR3 is TGTGCCAGCAGTGACCGGACTCCAGATACGCAGTATTTT.

The chain links TRBV4-1 to TRBJ2-1; 8 bases match TRBD2. The V gene's germline CDR1 is MGHRA and CDR2 YSYEKL. V lost 0 bases, J lost 4 bases, and 11 bases stayed unmatched. The CDR3 is 18 residues long. This CDR3 reads CASSQDQTSVGVYNEQFF. The CDR3 DNA reads TGCGCCAGCAGCCAAGATCAGACTAGCGTTGGGGTATACAATGAGCAGTTCTTC.

This clone was recorded at least ten times. The chain recombines TRBV29-1 with TRBJ1-2; 10 bases are a match to TRBD1. Per germline, CDR1 SQVTM and CDR2 ANQGSEA. The CDR3 sequence is 19 residues long. The ends lost 1 base at V and 4 bases at J; junction bases unmatched: 18. The DNA of the CDR3 is TGCAGCGTTGAAGGAGGGGCCGGGACAGGGGATAAGAGGGTCTATGGCTACACCTTC. Its protein product is CSVEGGAGTGDKRVYGYTF.